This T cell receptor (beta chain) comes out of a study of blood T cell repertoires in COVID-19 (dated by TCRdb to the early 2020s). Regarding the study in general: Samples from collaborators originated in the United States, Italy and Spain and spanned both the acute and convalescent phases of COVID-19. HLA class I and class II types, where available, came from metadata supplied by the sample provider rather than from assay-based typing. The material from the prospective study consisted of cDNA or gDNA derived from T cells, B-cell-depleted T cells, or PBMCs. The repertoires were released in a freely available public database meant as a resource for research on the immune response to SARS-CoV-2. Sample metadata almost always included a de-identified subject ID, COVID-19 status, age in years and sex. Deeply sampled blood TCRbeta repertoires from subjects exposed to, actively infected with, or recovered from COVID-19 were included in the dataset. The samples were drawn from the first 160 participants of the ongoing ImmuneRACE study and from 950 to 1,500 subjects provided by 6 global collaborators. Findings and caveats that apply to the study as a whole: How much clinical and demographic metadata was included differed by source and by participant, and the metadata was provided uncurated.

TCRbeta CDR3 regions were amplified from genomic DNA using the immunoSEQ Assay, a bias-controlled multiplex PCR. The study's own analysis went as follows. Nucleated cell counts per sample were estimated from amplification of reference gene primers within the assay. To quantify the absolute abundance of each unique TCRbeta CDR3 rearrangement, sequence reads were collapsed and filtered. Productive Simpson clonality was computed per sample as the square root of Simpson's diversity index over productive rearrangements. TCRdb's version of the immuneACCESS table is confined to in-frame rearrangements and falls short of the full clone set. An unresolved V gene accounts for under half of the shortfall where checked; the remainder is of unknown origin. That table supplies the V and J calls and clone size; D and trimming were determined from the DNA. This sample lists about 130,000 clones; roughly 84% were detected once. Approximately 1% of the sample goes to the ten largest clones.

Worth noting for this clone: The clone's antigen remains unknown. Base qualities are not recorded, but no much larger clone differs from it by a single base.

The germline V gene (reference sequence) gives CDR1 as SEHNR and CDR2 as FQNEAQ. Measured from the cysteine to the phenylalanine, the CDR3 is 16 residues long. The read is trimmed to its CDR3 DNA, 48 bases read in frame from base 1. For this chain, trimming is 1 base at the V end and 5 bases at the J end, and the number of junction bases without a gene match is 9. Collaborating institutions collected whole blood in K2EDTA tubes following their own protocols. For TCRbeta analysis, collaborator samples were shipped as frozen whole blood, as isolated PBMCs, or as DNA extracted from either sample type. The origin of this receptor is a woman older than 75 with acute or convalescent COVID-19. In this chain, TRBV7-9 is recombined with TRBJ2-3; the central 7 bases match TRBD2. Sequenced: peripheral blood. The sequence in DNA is TGTGCCAGCAGCTTAGTGGGGGGAGGGCAAGAAGATACGCAGTATTTT. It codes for CASSLVGGGQEDTQYF.